The rows below give T cell receptor beta chains drawn from one sample of a study of T cell repertoires in cytomegalovirus infection. No cognate antigen is known for these TCRs. TCRdb passed the reads through MiXCR, listing each CDR3 protein once. The table has about 920,000 distinct CDR3 sequences, approximately 30% seen once. The sequencing here drew on cultured CD8+ T cells from PBMCs, taken from culture after CMV antigen stimulation. These receptors were obtained from a human donor in good health (CMV status not recorded). Some clones in this sample may be carry-over from other donors' samples. Both conserved end residues are trimmed from each CDR3.

cdr3_aa	v_call	j_call
ASSPNSGSTDTQY	TRBV27	TRBJ2-3
ASSSRGRGTYEQY	TRBV13	TRBJ2-7
ASSLSGQGTYGYT	TRBV27	TRBJ1-2
ATSRGPGRAEAF	TRBV15	TRBJ1-1
ASSFGTSGFTDTQY	TRBV11-2	TRBJ2-3
ASSLGASLSGNTIY	TRBV7-2	TRBJ1-3
ASSELLPSKDEQF	TRBV2	TRBJ2-1
ASSLTHIAF	TRBV7-9	TRBJ1-1
ASSLVAGGYPSGNTIY	TRBV7-8	TRBJ1-3
ASSSRDRGIIYGYT	TRBV6-5	TRBJ1-2
ASSLAQWGGGEKLF	TRBV7-8	TRBJ1-4
ASSPSRGSEQS	TRBV7-6	TRBJ2-1
ASSLGSVAGGTYEQY	TRBV7-2	TRBJ2-7
ASRYGRGVKNIQY	TRBV27	TRBJ2-4
ATSDLTGGTPDTQY	TRBV24-1	TRBJ2-3
ASSYSTGATNEKLF	TRBV6-6	TRBJ1-4
ASSPSAGGYGYT	TRBV7-4	TRBJ1-2
SGGGGAVYGYT	TRBV29-1	TRBJ1-2
ASSGLGGGAYNEQF	TRBV12-3/TRBV12-4	TRBJ2-1
ASSTPTGEGGNEQF	TRBV7-6	TRBJ2-1
SVEGQGLGNEQF	TRBV29-1	TRBJ2-1
ASIPGRGSGYGYT	TRBV10-2	TRBJ1-2
ASSLPTRGSSGNTIY	TRBV4-1	TRBJ1-3
SARDRGAGELF	TRBV20-1	TRBJ2-2